The 14 T cell receptor beta chains below all came from one sample that was sequenced in a study of T cell responses to AZD1222 COVID-19 vaccine. The method was immunoSEQ multiplex PCR; TCRdb's version includes in-frame clones alone and lacks a portion of them. The sample contains roughly 100,000 clones, approximately 89% of which appear only once. Source: peripheral blood, taken 28 days after the second AZD1222 dose. These receptors all come from an adult who received the AZD1222 COVID-19 vaccine.

The chain has TRBV4-1 and TRBJ2-7; tentatively, D is TRBD1 (6 bases). V was shortened by 3 bases and J by 3 bases, with 9 bases between the two germline ends. The CDR3 has 13 residues. Germline-derived CDR1 and CDR2 are MGHRA and YSYEKL. CDR3 loop: CASSHGGGYEQYF. The DNA of the CDR3 is TGCGCCAGCAGCCATGGGGGCGGCTACGAGCAGTACTTC.

The chain joins TRBV29-1 to TRBJ2-5; no clear D gene. CDR1 and CDR2 from the germline V gene are SQVTM and ANQGSEA. The ends were cut back, 6 bases at V and 4 bases at J, with 9 bases in the middle. The CDR3 has 11 amino acids. The CDR3 bases are TGCAGCGTCCGGGTTGGAGAGACCCAGTACTTC. It yields the protein CSVRVGETQYF.

V gene TRBV7-9 combines with J gene TRBJ2-3; D gene ambiguous. This CDR3 is built from 11 residues. Trimming removed 7 bases from V and 5 bases from J, with 7 bases in between. CDR1 SEHNR and CDR2 FQNEAQ come from the germline V gene (reference sequence). The CDR3 nucleotides are TGTGCCAGCACCACACAAGATACGCAGTATTTT. It is translated as CASTTQDTQYF.

J is TRBJ1-2 and V is TRBV4-2, with TRBD1 identical over 12 bases. Trimming took 2 bases from V and 5 from J; bases not matched to a gene: 9. CDR1 and CDR2 from the germline V gene are LGHNA and YNFKEQ. This CDR3 contains 17 residues. CDR3 amino acids: CASSQPNSGQGAYGYTF. In nucleotides, the CDR3 is TGTGCCAGCAGCCAACCTAATTCGGGACAGGGGGCGTATGGCTACACCTTC.

This clone has just a few counts. The chain recombines TRBV7-3 with TRBJ2-7; maybe TRBD1 (5 bases). V gave up 5 bases and J gave up 5 bases, with 19 bases separating them. Per the germline V gene, CDR1 is SGHTA and CDR2 is FQGTGA. This CDR3 is 15 amino acids long. The CDR3 sequence is CASSQGLGIGDEQYF. CDR3 nucleotide sequence: TGTGCCAGCAGCCAGGGCCTGGGGATCGGCGACGAGCAGTACTTC.

The chain carries TRBV7-3 and TRBJ2-2; D is uncertain. CDR3 size: 12 residues. Germline loops: CDR1 SGHTA, CDR2 FQGTGA. V was cut by 3 bases and J by 4 bases, with 3 bases left in between. CDR3 in DNA: TGTGCCAGCAGCTTGGGCACCGGGGAGCTGTTTTTT. Its translation: CASSLGTGELFF.

CDR3 in DNA: TGTGCCAGCAGTGAAGGGGTTAGGGGCTACACCTTC. It codes for CASSEGVRGYTF. V is TRBV6-1 and J is TRBJ1-2; D is uncertain. With 1 base removed from V and 8 bases from J, the gap between germline ends came to 8 bases. CDR1 and CDR2 from the germline V gene are MNHNS and SASEGT. The CDR3 is made up of 12 amino acids.

This chain connects TRBV19 to TRBJ1-6; D is perhaps TRBD1 (6 bases). This CDR3 has 15 amino acids. The germline V gene encodes CDR1 LNHDA and CDR2 SQIVND (reference sequence). Trimming shortened V by 5 bases and J by 9 bases, and 17 bases separated the two germline ends. The CDR3 reads CASSLSPGQSSPLHF. CDR3 nucleotides: TGTGCCAGTAGTCTCTCTCCGGGACAAAGTTCACCCCTCCACTTT.

This clone was found a few times. The chain carries TRBV30 and TRBJ2-7; TRBD1 matches 10 bases. This CDR3 has 12 residues. CDR1 and CDR2 from the germline V gene are GTSNPN and SVGIG (reference sequence). CDR3 coding DNA: TGTGCTTGGGACAGGGGATCCTACGAGCAGTACTTC. Translating it yields CAWDRGSYEQYF.

The genes are TRBV7-2 and TRBJ2-1, with 7 bases aligning to TRBD2. CDR3 length equals 17 residues. Germline V gives CDR1 SGHTA, CDR2 FQGNSA. V shed 2 bases and J 3 bases; nucleotides not matched to a gene: 10. Written as DNA, the CDR3 is TGTGCCAGCAGCTTATCGCTTCCTAGCGGATTCTACAATGAGCAGTTCTTC. Translation gives CASSLSLPSGFYNEQFF.

This clone was counted a single time. The chain carries TRBV28 and TRBJ1-4, with 9 nucleotides matching TRBD1. Germline V CDR1 and CDR2: MDHEN, SYDVKM. V lost 6 bases, J lost 7 bases, and 9 bases stayed unmatched. This CDR3 spans 15 amino acids. The CDR3: CASSDNRGRGEKLFF. The CDR3 DNA follows: TGTGCCAGCAGCGATAACAGGGGGCGCGGTGAAAAACTGTTTTTT.

The chain is built from TRBV7-9 and TRBJ2-7, with D possibly called TRBD1 or TRBD2 (5 bases each). This CDR3 spans 13 amino acids. Germline V lookup: CDR1 SEHNR, CDR2 FQNEAQ (reference sequence). V lost 8 bases, J lost 0 bases, and 11 bases lay in between. CDR3 nucleotide sequence: TGTGCCAGCCGGGGACCCTCCTCCTACGAGCAGTACTTC. It is translated as CASRGPSSYEQYF.

The V gene is TRBV4-1, the J gene TRBJ1-2, with D unresolved. Germline assignment: CDR1 MGHRA and CDR2 YSYEKL. CDR3 length: 18 residues. The ends were cut back, 3 bases at V and 2 bases at J, with 22 bases in the middle. CDR3 sequence (DNA): TGCGCCAGCAGCCACGTCGTGGCTGGACCAGTTCGAAACTATGGCTACACCTTC. Translation gives CASSHVVAGPVRNYGYTF.

The chain combines TRBV2 with TRBJ1-4, with D uncertain. V lost 7 bases, J lost 0 bases, and 6 bases lay in between. Germline V CDR1 and CDR2: SNHLY, FYNNEI. The CDR3 loop spans 13 amino acids. The DNA for the CDR3 is TGTGCCAGCACCGAAGCAACTAATGAAAAACTGTTTTTT. This translates into CASTEATNEKLFF.